The next 22 T cell receptor beta chains were all read from a single sample in a study of T cells in Graves' hyperthyroidism and ophthalmopathy. TCR beta CDR3 regions were amplified from RNA. First-round RT-PCR with HTBI primers amplified the TCR CDR3 region. TCRdb re-called the multiplex PCR reads through MiXCR, storing one row per CDR3 protein. The data hold fewer than 110,000 distinct CDR3 sequences, with over 45% observed a single time. The sample was blood. All receptors derive from a man in his forties with Graves' hyperthyroidism.

This clonotype was seen at least ten times. The chain joins TRBV25-1 to TRBJ1-4; no definite D call. V gave up 5 bases and J gave up 5 bases, with 9 bases separating them. Germline CDR1 and CDR2: MGHDK and SYGVNS. This CDR3 region has 13 residues. The DNA of the CDR3 is TGTGCCAGCAGTAGCCGGGCGAATGAAAAACTGTTTTTT. Protein: CASSSRANEKLFF.

The chain combines TRBV2 with TRBJ2-7, with a possible D match to TRBD1 (6 bases). V was cut by 5 bases and J by 8 bases, with 10 bases left in between. There are 11 residues in the CDR3. The germline V gene encodes CDR1 SNHLY and CDR2 FYNNEI. The CDR3 DNA is TGTGCCAGCAGTCTACAGGGAAAGCAGTACTTC. Translated, it gives CASSLQGKQYF. The complete variable domain, with remaining parts taken from reference TRBV2 and TRBJ2-7, reads EPEVTQTPSHQVTQMGQEVILRCVPISNHLYFYWYRQILGQKVEFLVSFYNNEISEKSEIFDDQFSVERPDGSNFTLKIRSTKLEDSAMYFCASSLQGKQYFGPGTRLTVT.

This clonotype has ten or more counts. V usage is TRBV4-1 and J usage is TRBJ1-5; no firm D call. The CDR3 sequence is 15 residues long. Deletions cut 4 bases from V and 4 bases from J, with 14 bases between. From germline, CDR1 is MGHRA and CDR2 YSYEKL. CDR3 protein: CASSRRVEGNQPQHF. DNA for the CDR3: TGCGCCAGCAGCCGGAGGGTTGAGGGAAATCAGCCCCAGCATTTT.

This clonotype was picked up many times. The chain joins TRBV2 to TRBJ2-2; 7 bases agree with TRBD2. CDR1 SNHLY and CDR2 FYNNEI come from the germline V gene. With 4 bases clipped from V and 3 bases from J, the junction kept 5 bases outside the gene matches. The CDR3 contains 15 residues. The CDR3 sequence is CASSAERGYTGELFF. CDR3 in DNA: TGTGCCAGCAGTGCGGAGCGGGGATACACCGGGGAGCTGTTTTTT. Full variable domain (rest looked up from reference TRBV2 and TRBJ2-2): EPEVTQTPSHQVTQMGQEVILRCVPISNHLYFYWYRQILGQKVEFLVSFYNNEISEKSEIFDDQFSVERPDGSNFTLKIRSTKLEDSAMYFCASSAERGYTGELFFGEGSRLTVL.

To note about this clonotype: This may be a read error: a much more frequent sequence differs by one nucleotide. The gene calls are TRBV5-1 and TRBJ1-5, with a possible D match to TRBD1 (5 bases). Germline CDR1 and CDR2: SGHRS and YFSETQ. The CDR3 is made up of 16 amino acids. The CDR3 DNA sequence: TGCACCAGCAGCTTGGCTGGGACCGAGGGCATTCAGCCCCAGCATTTT. This codes for CTSSLAGTEGIQPQHF.

In its sample, this clonotype was seen many times. This chain joins TRBV7-3 and TRBJ2-5, with 9 bases that match TRBD1. Trimming removed 6 bases from V and 3 bases from J; junction bases left unmatched: 2. CDR3 length: 13 residues. Germline CDR1 SGHTA, CDR2 FQGTGA. The CDR3 DNA is TGTGCCAGCAGTTGGGACAGGGAAGAGACCCAGTACTTC. Translation gives CASSWDREETQYF. The variable domain in full, completed from reference TRBV7-3 and TRBJ2-5, reads GAGVSQTPSNKVTEKGKYVELRCDPISGHTALYWYRQSLGQGPEFLIYFQGTGAADDSGLPNDRFFAVRPEGSVSTLKIQRTERGDSAVYLCASSWDREETQYFGPGTRLLVL.

Comment on this clonotype: With a much larger clone just one base away, this may be a read error. J is TRBJ2-3 and V is TRBV11-3; the D gene is possibly TRBD2 (6 bases). This CDR3 spans 17 amino acids. Germline CDR1 is SGHNT and CDR2 is YENEEA. Here the CDR3 reads CASSPLRSGATTDTRYF. The CDR3 nucleotides read TGTGCCAGCAGCCCCCTTAGGTCGGGAGCGACCACAGATACGCGGTATTTT.

This clonotype was recorded at least ten times. The chain recombines TRBV29-1 with TRBJ1-2, with 9 positions matching TRBD1. J was trimmed by 4 bases and V by 7 bases; bases with no gene match: 10. This CDR3 region has 14 residues. Looked up from germline, CDR1 is SQVTM and CDR2 is ANQGSEA. Here the CDR3 reads CSAGTGGGGYGYTF. The CDR3 DNA is TGCAGCGCCGGCACAGGGGGCGGTGGCTATGGCTACACCTTC.

This clonotype has a count of ten or more. This rearrangement joins TRBV20-1 to TRBJ1-6, with D unclear. This CDR3 is 14 amino acids long. With 3 bases removed from V and 9 bases from J, the gap between germline ends came to 15 bases. Germline V CDR1 and CDR2: DFQATT, SNEGSKA (reference sequence). The CDR3: CSAREPRGSSPLHF. DNA for the CDR3: TGCAGTGCTAGGGAACCCCGTGGAAGTTCACCCCTCCACTTT.

V gene TRBV5-4 combines with J gene TRBJ2-7; D is possibly TRBD2 (6 bases). Germline V gives CDR1 SGHNT, CDR2 YYREEE (reference sequence). This CDR3 comprises 13 residues. Trimming pared 4 bases from V and 4 bases from J, leaving 12 bases between. CDR3 sequence: CASSPAGRYEQYF. CDR3 nucleotide sequence: TGTGCCAGCAGCCCGGCGGGAAGGTACGAGCAGTACTTC.

The table lists this clonotype with many counts. The rearrangement links TRBV2 to TRBJ2-5; 10 bases match TRBD1. V was clipped by 4 bases and J by 1 base; unmatched bases: 3. The CDR3 sequence is 15 residues long. Germline V gives CDR1 SNHLY, CDR2 FYNNEI. Written as DNA, the CDR3 is TGTGCCAGCAGTGCGCGGACAGGGGGCCAAGAGACCCAGTACTTC. Encoded protein: CASSARTGGQETQYF.

The genes are TRBV12-3 or TRBV12-4 and TRBJ2-7; either TRBD1 or TRBD2 may fit D (5 bases each). This CDR3 region has 12 residues. Trimming took off 4 bases at V and 7 bases at J, with 11 bases between the two ends. In DNA form, the CDR3 reads TGTGCCAGCAGTTCACCGGGACCGGAGCAGTACTTC. Translated: CASSSPGPEQYF.

This chain connects TRBV7-6 to TRBJ1-1, with a tentative D call TRBD1 (6 bases). The V end lost 0 bases, the J end lost 2 bases, and 10 bases lay between the germline ends. This CDR3 comprises 15 residues. Per the germline V gene, CDR1 is SGHVS and CDR2 is FNYEAQ. CDR3 sequence reads: CASSLAAGENTEAFF. The CDR3, as DNA: TGTGCCAGCAGCTTAGCGGCAGGGGAAAACACTGAAGCTTTCTTT.

The gene calls are TRBV28 and TRBJ2-7, with D possibly matching TRBD1 (6 bases). The CDR3 loop spans 15 amino acids. The germline V gene has CDR1 MDHEN and CDR2 SYDVKM. The germline V and J ends were trimmed by 2 bases and 5 bases, with 16 bases remaining between them. In DNA form, the CDR3 reads TGTGCCAGCAGTTTAGTGTTCACAGGGAGAAACGAGCAGTACTTC. It is translated as CASSLVFTGRNEQYF.

This clonotype came up many times. This chain uses TRBV19 with TRBJ2-3; D remains ambiguous. The V end lost 10 bases, the J end lost 0 bases, and 14 bases lay between the germline ends. The length of the CDR3 is 14 residues. CDR1 is LNHDA and CDR2 is SQIVND in the germline V gene (reference sequence). This CDR3 reads CATAGLGSTDTQYF. The CDR3 nucleotides are TGTGCCACTGCCGGGCTTGGGAGCACAGATACGCAGTATTTT. Complete variable domain (other parts from reference TRBV19 and TRBJ2-3): DGGITQSPKYLFRKEGQNVTLSCEQNLNHDAMYWYRQDPGQGLRLIYYSQIVNDFQKGDIAEGYSVSREKKESFPLTVTSAQKNPTAFYLCATAGLGSTDTQYFGPGTRLTVL.

Many counts were recorded for this clonotype. The chain uses TRBV9 and TRBJ2-2, with TRBD2 identical over 9 bases. The germline gives CDR1 SGDLS, CDR2 YYNGEE. Germline trimming cut 4 bases from V and 5 bases from J; bases unmatched to any gene: 9. The CDR3 contains 16 residues. CDR3 nucleotide sequence: TGTGCCAGCAGCCTAGGGGTAAGCGGGAGGACCGGGGAGCTGTTTTTT. As protein: CASSLGVSGRTGELFF.

In its sample, this clonotype was seen many times. The chain links TRBV5-1 to TRBJ1-1; D perhaps matches TRBD1 (5 bases). The length of the CDR3 is 12 residues. Trimming left V 4 bases short and J 5 bases short, with 9 bases between. CDR1 is SGHRS, CDR2 YFSETQ, per germline. CDR3 amino acids: CASSRGETEAFF. Written as DNA, the CDR3 is TGCGCCAGCAGCAGAGGGGAGACTGAAGCTTTCTTT.

This rearrangement joins TRBV2 to TRBJ1-3; D uncertain. CDR1 is SNHLY and CDR2 is FYNNEI in the germline V gene. V lost 6 bases and J 2 bases, leaving 8 bases between the germline ends. The CDR3 runs 13 residues. CDR3 in DNA: TGTGCCAGCAGGCAGGAGGCTGGAAACACCATATATTTT. It encodes CASRQEAGNTIYF.

This clonotype has just a few counts. The chain has TRBV18 and TRBJ1-5; possibly TRBD1 for D (5 bases). The V end lost 0 bases, the J end lost 0 bases, and 18 bases lay between the germline ends. Germline lookup yields CDR1 KGHSH and CDR2 LQKENI. The CDR3 has 19 residues. CDR3 region: CASSPPVEGVGNSNQPQHF. The CDR3, as DNA: TGTGCCAGCTCACCACCGGTAGAAGGGGTAGGGAATAGCAATCAGCCCCAGCATTTT. The entire variable domain, with the rest obtained from reference TRBV18 and TRBJ1-5, is as follows: NAGVMQNPRHLVRRRGQEARLRCSPMKGHSHVYWYRQLPEEGLKFMVYLQKENIIDESGMPKERFSAEFPKEGPSILRIQQVVRGDSAAYFCASSPPVEGVGNSNQPQHFGDGTRLSIL.

Written as DNA, the CDR3 is TGTGCCAGCAGGAGGGTCTACTTTGGACTAGCTGCTAGCACAGATACGCAGTATTTT. Residues: CASRRVYFGLAASTDTQYF. The chain carries TRBV2 and TRBJ2-3; the match to TRBD2 covers 8 bases. This CDR3 has 19 amino acids. The germline gives CDR1 SNHLY, CDR2 FYNNEI. V was pared by 6 bases and J by 0 bases, with 17 bases of the junction left unmatched.

Regarding this clonotype: A junction boundary mismatches the germline segment, possibly from a read error. The J gene is TRBJ1-5, the V gene TRBV7-3; 7 bases fit TRBD1. This CDR3 spans 18 amino acids. The germline gives CDR1 SGHTA, CDR2 FQGTGA. CDR3 sequence: CASSQTGQTLNSNQPQHF. The DNA for the CDR3 is TGCGCCAGCAGCCAGACGGGACAGACTCTTAATAGCAATCAGCCCCAGCATTTT.

The chain carries TRBV20-1 and TRBJ2-7; 8 nucleotides match TRBD2. This CDR3 is built from 14 residues. Looked up from germline, CDR1 is DFQATT and CDR2 is SNEGSKA (reference sequence). V gave up 8 bases and J gave up 0 bases; unmatched junction bases: 9. The CDR3 loop is CSTLAGRSSYEQYF. CDR3 sequence (DNA): TGCAGTACCTTAGCGGGGAGGAGCTCCTACGAGCAGTACTTC.